One sample yielded the 3 T cell receptor beta chains listed below, sequenced in a study of sequential checkpoint blockade in melanoma. TCRdb's table, derived via immunoSEQ multiplex PCR, lists solely in-frame clones and lacks some. The sample contains 10,000 to 15,000 clones, approximately 83% of which appear only once. Treatment: randomized to nivolumab then ipilimumab (arm A) or the reverse (arm B). This sample comprised CD8+ T cells sorted from blood (inferred from file names), obtained from a patient given nivolumab and ipilimumab in sequence. The receptors shown here come from a human donor with melanoma.

CDR3 loop: CASSQGHFDTEAFF. DNA for the CDR3: TGCGCCAGCAGCCAAGGTCATTTTGACACTGAAGCTTTCTTT. The chain recombines TRBV4-1 with TRBJ1-1; no firm D call. The CDR3 loop spans 14 amino acids. Germline values: CDR1 MGHRA, CDR2 YSYEKL. Trimming cost V 1 base and J 3 bases, with 9 bases left between them.

This rearrangement joins TRBV6-5 to TRBJ2-7; 8 positions match TRBD2. The J segment lost 5 bases and the V segment lost 4 bases, leaving 13 bases of the junction unmatched. CDR1 is MNHEY and CDR2 is SVGAGI in the germline V gene. There are 16 residues in the CDR3. In nucleotides, the CDR3 is TGTGCCAGCAGTTCCTCCGGGACTAGATTTTACCACGAGCAGTACTTC. Its translation is CASSSSGTRFYHEQYF.

The V and J genes are TRBV7-8 and TRBJ1-5; D is possibly TRBD1 (5 bases). This CDR3 contains 14 residues. Germline V CDR1 and CDR2: SGHVS, FQNEAQ. V was pared by 2 bases and J by 5 bases, with 10 bases between. The CDR3 reads CASSLPGGDQPQHF. CDR3 bases: TGTGCCAGCAGCTTACCGGGGGGGGATCAGCCCCAGCATTTT.